This passage covers 22 T cell receptor beta chains from one sample sequenced in a study of vaccination effects on CD4 cells after COVID-19. Viral peptide pool expansion of antigen-specific CD4+ T cells preceded sequencing in the ViraFEST assay. Isolating CD4+ T cells followed 9 to 10 days of culture. People in the vaccine group had not been infected with SARS-CoV-2 before, and their nucleocapsid antibodies were negative. TCRdb's copy holds only in-frame clones and misses some; the assay was immunoSEQ multiplex PCR. This sample carries about 43,000 clones, around 80% of them seen once, and the ten largest clones take roughly a tenth. No cognate antigen is known for these TCRs. Sample: CD4+ T cells from PBMCs cultured with SARS-CoV-2 spike peptides, taken before COVID-19 vaccination. These TCRs come from a human donor who received a COVID-19 vaccine.

The chain uses TRBV5-1 and TRBJ2-5; D ambiguous. Germline V gene sequence: CDR1 SGHRS, CDR2 YFSETQ. This CDR3 spans 15 amino acids. Trimming cost V 3 bases and J 0 bases, with 12 bases left between them. CDR3 loop: CASSSSAVNQETQYF. The CDR3 coding sequence is TGCGCCAGCAGCTCCTCGGCGGTGAACCAAGAGACCCAGTACTTC.

There are a few counts of this clone. The V gene is TRBV11-1, the J gene TRBJ1-2, with D possibly TRBD1 on 5 matching bases. The CDR3 length is 15 residues. Trimming stripped 5 bases from V and 3 bases from J, with 16 bases between. Germline values: CDR1 SGHAT, CDR2 FQDESV (reference sequence). CDR3 sequence: CASSAPQGGDYGYTF. CDR3 sequence (DNA): TGTGCCAGCAGCGCTCCCCAGGGAGGGGACTATGGCTACACCTTC.

CDR3 region: CASKEENIQYF. CDR3 in DNA: TGCGCCAGCAAAGAGGAAAACATTCAGTACTTC. The chain carries TRBV5-1 and TRBJ2-4; D not resolved. Deletions cut 6 bases from V and 5 bases from J, with 6 bases between. The CDR3 runs to 11 residues. Germline assignment: CDR1 SGHRS and CDR2 YFSETQ. Full variable domain (missing parts from reference TRBV5-1 and TRBJ2-4): KAGVTQTPRYLIKTRGQQVTLSCSPISGHRSVSWYQQTPGQGLQFLFEYFSETQRNKGNFPGRFSGRQFSNSRSEMNVSTLELGDSALYLCASKEENIQYFGAGTRLSVL.

The J gene is TRBJ2-1, the V gene TRBV6-6, with TRBD2 matching 10 bases. The CDR3 totals 19 residues. The ends lost 5 bases at V and 0 bases at J; junction bases unmatched: 13. The germline CDR1 and CDR2 sequences are MNHNY and SVGAGI (reference sequence). The CDR3 sequence: CASSPGLLAGISSYNEQFF. In nucleotides, the CDR3 is TGTGCCAGCAGTCCGGGGTTACTAGCGGGGATAAGCTCCTACAATGAGCAGTTCTTC.

This clone was recorded a few times. This sequence joins TRBV18 and TRBJ1-1; D is perhaps TRBD1 (5 bases). V was cut by 6 bases and J by 2 bases, with 19 bases left in between. The germline V gene has CDR1 KGHSH and CDR2 LQKENI. This CDR3 spans 16 amino acids. CDR3 sequence: CASSPRQSPGNTEAFF. Written as DNA, the CDR3 is TGTGCCAGCTCGCCTCGACAGTCCCCGGGAAACACTGAAGCTTTCTTT.

Notes on this clone: Other DNA variants within this sample encode the same CDR3. The chain combines TRBV5-1 with TRBJ1-1, with D maybe TRBD1 (6 bases). V gave up 2 bases and J gave up 0 bases, with 8 bases separating them. Germline V gene lookup returns CDR1 SGHRS and CDR2 YFSETQ. The length of the CDR3 is 14 residues. The CDR3 sequence: CASSLTGLNTEAFF. The DNA for the CDR3 is TGCGCCAGCAGCTTAACAGGGTTGAACACTGAAGCTTTCTTT. The whole variable domain, filled in from reference TRBV5-1 and TRBJ1-1, reads KAGVTQTPRYLIKTRGQQVTLSCSPISGHRSVSWYQQTPGQGLQFLFEYFSETQRNKGNFPGRFSGRQFSNSRSEMNVSTLELGDSALYLCASSLTGLNTEAFFGQGTRLTVV.

V and J are TRBV5-1 and TRBJ1-5; 7 bases agree with TRBD1. Germline CDR1 SGHRS, CDR2 YFSETQ. With V trimmed by 4 bases and J by 2 bases, 6 bases remained unmatched. This CDR3 spans 15 amino acids. Here the CDR3 reads CASSIGTDGNQPQHF. CDR3 bases: TGCGCCAGCAGCATAGGGACAGACGGCAATCAGCCCCAGCATTTT.

V gene TRBV5-6 combines with J gene TRBJ1-2; D is unresolved. V shed 0 bases and J shed 4 bases, with 4 bases lying between them. This CDR3 is 12 amino acids long. Germline CDR1 is SGHDT and CDR2 is YYEEEE. The CDR3 is CASSLGGYGYTF. The CDR3 coding sequence is TGTGCCAGCAGCTTGGGTGGCTATGGCTACACCTTC.

The rearrangement uses TRBV18 and TRBJ2-2, with 11 nucleotides matching TRBD2. CDR1 is KGHSH and CDR2 is LQKENI in the germline V gene. The CDR3 contains 16 residues. Unmatched junction bases numbered 2, after V lost 0 bases and J lost 5 bases. In DNA, the CDR3 is TGTGCCAGCTCACCACCGGGACTAGCGGAAACCGGGGAGCTGTTTTTT. The encoded protein is CASSPPGLAETGELFF.

The chain links TRBV30 to TRBJ1-2; unclear D gene. Germline-derived CDR1 and CDR2 are GTSNPN and SVGIG (reference sequence). V gave up 3 bases and J gave up 8 bases, with 10 bases separating them. This CDR3 spans 11 amino acids. CDR3 in DNA: TGTGCCTGGAGCTTCAGTATAGGCTACACCTTC. It codes for CAWSFSIGYTF.

V and J are TRBV7-3 and TRBJ2-1; D unresolved. Per the germline V gene, CDR1 is SGHTA and CDR2 is FQGTGA. CDR3 size: 13 residues. The germline V and J ends were trimmed by 2 bases and 4 bases, with 6 bases remaining between them. CDR3 region: CASSLVGYNEQFF. CDR3 nucleotide sequence: TGTGCCAGCAGCTTAGTGGGATACAATGAGCAGTTCTTC.

V and J are TRBV15 and TRBJ2-3; D gene ambiguous. CDR1 is LNHNV and CDR2 is YYDKDF in the germline V gene (reference sequence). V was clipped by 1 base and J by 3 bases, with 17 bases between them. CDR3 length: 17 amino acids. CDR3 sequence (DNA): TGTGCCACCAGCAGAGCTCCCCTAGTGTCTCGGACAGATACGCAGTATTTT. Its translation: CATSRAPLVSRTDTQYF.

The genes are TRBV5-1 and TRBJ1-2, with a tentative D call TRBD1 (6 bases). Between the trimmed V and J ends, which lost 1 base and 2 bases, there was a span of 12 bases. Germline lookup yields CDR1 SGHRS and CDR2 YFSETQ. The CDR3 is made up of 15 amino acids. The CDR3 nucleotides read TGCGCCAGCAGCTTGATGGGGGGCTCGAACTATGGCTACACCTTC. Amino acid sequence: CASSLMGGSNYGYTF.

This rearrangement joins TRBV9 to TRBJ2-7, with no clear D. Germline loops: CDR1 SGDLS, CDR2 YYNGEE. This CDR3 has 15 amino acids. V shed 0 bases and J shed 0 bases, with 10 bases lying between them. CDR3 in DNA: TGTGCCAGCAGCGTAGCTCTCGTGGACTCCTACGAGCAGTACGTC. Its translation is CASSVALVDSYEQYV.

This clone was observed a few times. The chain uses TRBV19 and TRBJ2-1, with D perhaps matching TRBD1 (6 bases). CDR1 is LNHDA and CDR2 is SQIVND in the germline V gene (reference sequence). This CDR3 has 14 amino acids. V was trimmed by 7 bases and J by 2 bases, leaving 12 bases between them. Written as DNA, the CDR3 is TGTGCCAGTACCGGACAGCCAACCTACAATGAGCAGTTCTTC. Translating gives CASTGQPTYNEQFF.

V gene TRBV9 combines with J gene TRBJ2-3, with 7 bases fitting TRBD1. The CDR3 runs 13 residues. CDR1 is SGDLS, CDR2 YYNGEE, per germline. The ends lost 2 bases at V and 4 bases at J; junction bases unmatched: 1. The CDR3 DNA sequence: TGTGCCAGCAGCGTGCAGGGGGCAGATACGCAGTATTTT. Its protein is CASSVQGADTQYF.

This clone was seen a few times. V gene TRBV4-1 combines with J gene TRBJ2-1; TRBD2 matches 14 bases. V dropped 4 bases and J dropped 4; count of bases not matched to a gene: 6. Germline CDR1 reads MGHRA; CDR2 reads YSYEKL. The CDR3 extends over 17 amino acids. CDR3 protein: CASSLRLAGGQYNEQFF. CDR3 in DNA: TGCGCCAGCAGCCTCCGACTAGCGGGGGGGCAATACAATGAGCAGTTCTTC.

The V gene is TRBV4-3, the J gene TRBJ2-7; D unresolved. V was trimmed by 0 bases and J by 3 bases, leaving 12 bases between them. The CDR3 length is 15 residues. Per germline, CDR1 LGHNA and CDR2 YSLEER. The CDR3, as DNA: TGCGCCAGCAGCCAAGATTACACATATCTCTACGAGCAGTACGTC. Its protein product is CASSQDYTYLYEQYV.

The rearrangement links TRBV2 to TRBJ1-6; D unresolved. The CDR3 extends over 13 amino acids. From germline, CDR1 is SNHLY and CDR2 FYNNEI. V shed 0 bases and J shed 7 bases, with 4 bases lying between them. CDR3 loop: CASSEARNSPLHF. CDR3 bases: TGTGCCAGCAGTGAAGCCCGAAATTCACCCCTCCACTTT.

The chain recombines TRBV5-1 with TRBJ1-1; the D is unclear. V was cut by 4 bases and J by 1 base, with 17 bases left in between. Germline V gene sequence: CDR1 SGHRS, CDR2 YFSETQ. The CDR3 sequence is 16 residues long. The CDR3 loop is CASSPRILDGNTEAFF. The CDR3, as DNA: TGCGCCAGCAGCCCACGAATATTAGACGGGAACACTGAAGCTTTCTTT.

The chain links TRBV6-5 to TRBJ1-1; possibly TRBD1 for D (5 bases). Germline V gene sequence: CDR1 MNHEY, CDR2 SVGAGI. The CDR3 is made up of 15 amino acids. V was trimmed by 4 bases and J by 0 bases, leaving 12 bases between them. The CDR3 sequence is CASSFSTAMNTEAFF. Written as DNA, the CDR3 is TGTGCCAGCAGTTTTTCGACAGCCATGAACACTGAAGCTTTCTTT.

The chain joins TRBV5-5 to TRBJ1-3, with D unclear. This CDR3 region has 13 residues. Per germline, CDR1 SGHKS and CDR2 YYEKEE (reference sequence). V was clipped by 1 base and J by 0 bases, with 2 bases between them. The CDR3 DNA reads as TGTGCCAGCAGCTTGCTCTCTGGAAACACCATATATTTT. Residues: CASSLLSGNTIYF.